The 30 T cell receptor beta chains listed next were all sequenced from one sample in a study. The data were produced by immunoSEQ multiplex PCR, yet TCRdb's version contains in-frame clones alone and is incomplete. The sample shows 45,000 to 60,000 clones, more than 85% of them seen only once. What was sequenced was PBMCs. These receptors were collected from a man between 40 and 49 years old with rheumatoid arthritis.

This clone was detected a few times. The CDR3 sequence is CASSVRPSGSSYEQYF. DNA of the CDR3: TGTGCCAGCAGTGTCCGTCCTAGCGGGAGCTCCTACGAGCAGTACTTC. The rearrangement joins TRBV25-1 to TRBJ2-7; 10 bases are a match to TRBD2. CDR1 and CDR2 from the germline V gene are MGHDK and SYGVNS. The junction had 6 bases not matched to a gene; V was cut back by 4 bases and J by 0 bases. The CDR3 loop spans 16 amino acids.

The V call is TRBV7-2, the J call TRBJ1-5; D ambiguous. The CDR3 loop spans 14 amino acids. CDR1 and CDR2 (germline): SGHTA, FQGNSA. Trimming stripped 5 bases from V and 0 bases from J, with 8 bases between. CDR3 sequence (DNA): TGTGCCAGCAGCCACACAGATAGCAATCAGCCCCAGCATTTT. Its protein is CASSHTDSNQPQHF.

J is TRBJ2-7 and V is TRBV18; no reliable D call. V was trimmed by 6 bases and J by 5 bases, leaving 8 bases between them. CDR1 KGHSH and CDR2 LQKENI come from the germline V gene. The CDR3 totals 11 residues. In nucleotides, the CDR3 is TGTGCCAGCTCTCTAACAAACGAGCAGTACTTC. The encoded protein is CASSLTNEQYF.

The rearrangement uses TRBV12-3 or TRBV12-4 and TRBJ1-3, with D uncertain. This CDR3 is 13 amino acids long. Trimming stripped 10 bases from V and 0 bases from J, with 10 bases between. DNA of the CDR3: TGTGCCATCACCCTTCCCTCTGGAAACACCATATATTTT. It is translated as CAITLPSGNTIYF.

The V gene is TRBV30, the J gene TRBJ1-1, with TRBD1 matching over 7 bases. This CDR3 has 13 amino acids. Losses at the gene ends were 4 bases for V and 5 bases for J; bases not matched to a gene: 7. CDR1 and CDR2 from the germline V gene are GTSNPN and SVGIG (reference sequence). CDR3 loop: CAWTTGDWTEAFF. The CDR3, as DNA: TGTGCCTGGACAACAGGGGATTGGACTGAAGCTTTCTTT.

This clone was counted a single time. V is TRBV4-1 and J is TRBJ2-7, with 12 bases fitting TRBD2. With V trimmed by 2 bases and J by 4 bases, 6 bases remained unmatched. Per germline, CDR1 MGHRA and CDR2 YSYEKL. This CDR3 has 16 residues. CDR3 sequence reads: CASSQSTTSGSYEQYF. CDR3 DNA sequence: TGCGCCAGCAGCCAATCCACGACTAGCGGGAGTTACGAGCAGTACTTC.

This chain links TRBV28 with TRBJ2-1; 15 bases align to TRBD2. The germline gives CDR1 MDHEN, CDR2 SYDVKM. This CDR3 comprises 20 residues. V was clipped by 2 bases and J by 0 bases; unmatched bases: 8. The CDR3 nucleotides read TGTGCCAGCAGTTTACGTCCGGGACTAGCGGGAGGATACTCCTACAATGAGCAGTTCTTC. Translating it yields CASSLRPGLAGGYSYNEQFF.

V and J are TRBV19 and TRBJ2-6; no clear D. V shed 2 bases and J shed 0 bases, with 14 bases lying between them. This CDR3 has 18 amino acids. Per germline, CDR1 LNHDA and CDR2 SQIVND (reference sequence). CDR3: CASSITRTSSSGANVLTF. CDR3 DNA sequence: TGTGCCAGTAGTATAACCAGGACGTCCTCCTCTGGGGCCAACGTCCTGACTTTC.

On this clone: Other nucleotide sequences in the sample specify the same CDR3. This chain joins TRBV3-1 (or the pseudogene TRBV3-2) and TRBJ2-7; no clear D gene. The V end was cut by 1 base, the J end by 5 bases, with 6 bases between. The CDR3 contains 12 residues. Germline values: CDR1 LGHDT, CDR2 YNNKEL (reference sequence). CDR3 sequence reads: CASSQVRHEQYF. Written as DNA, the CDR3 is TGTGCCAGCAGCCAAGTTCGACACGAGCAGTACTTC.

The chain uses TRBV30 and TRBJ2-7; 9 bases fit TRBD1. The CDR3 length is 16 residues. With V trimmed by 1 base and J by 7 bases, 14 bases remained unmatched. Germline V lookup: CDR1 GTSNPN, CDR2 SVGIG (reference sequence). The CDR3 bases are TGTGCCTGGAGTGAATACGGGACAGGGAGTTCTCGGGAGCAGTACTTC. Protein: CAWSEYGTGSSREQYF.

The chain uses TRBV20-1 and TRBJ1-2; D not certain. The CDR3 extends over 11 amino acids. Germline loops: CDR1 DFQATT, CDR2 SNEGSKA (reference sequence). V was clipped by 6 bases and J by 6 bases, with 11 bases between them. The CDR3 coding sequence is TGCAGTGCCTGGGATTTCGATGGCTACACCTTC. Translated, it gives CSAWDFDGYTF.

The CDR3 here is CAISEGPRQPQHF. The CDR3 region has the DNA TGTGCCATCAGTGAGGGCCCAAGACAGCCCCAGCATTTT. The chain couples TRBV10-3 to TRBJ1-5; D call uncertain. The CDR3 runs to 13 residues. Per germline, CDR1 ENHRY and CDR2 SYGVKD. V was cut by 2 bases and J by 7 bases, with 9 bases left in between.

This chain joins TRBV12-3 or TRBV12-4 and TRBJ1-1; D unclear. V lost 5 bases, J lost 11 bases, and 15 bases lay in between. This CDR3 is 12 amino acids long. The CDR3 here is CASSATEVKAFF. The CDR3 DNA reads as TGTGCCAGCAGTGCTACTGAAGTCAAGGCTTTCTTT.

The chain recombines TRBV5-4 with TRBJ2-7; D unclear. V lost 0 bases to trimming and J lost 5 bases, with 3 bases between them. The CDR3 covers 11 residues. Germline CDR1 SGHNT, CDR2 YYREEE (reference sequence). The CDR3 DNA reads TGTGCCAGCAGCTTGGCGGACGAGCAGTACTTC. Encoded protein: CASSLADEQYF.

The gene calls are TRBV4-3 and TRBJ2-1, with D possibly matching TRBD2 (6 bases). CDR1 is LGHNA and CDR2 is YSLEER in the germline V gene. The CDR3 runs to 13 residues. V lost 4 bases and J lost 7, with 11 bases in between. The CDR3 DNA reads as TGCGCCAGCAGCCCCAGACTAGGTAATGAGCAGTTCTTC. It translates to CASSPRLGNEQFF.

The chain employs TRBV7-2 and TRBJ1-1; D not certain. From germline, CDR1 is SGHTA and CDR2 FQGNSA. The CDR3 has 13 residues. Trimming took 1 base from V and 6 from J, leaving 9 bases between them. The CDR3 DNA is TGTGCCAGCAGCTTAGGATGGGTTGCTGAAGCTTTCTTT. Translation: CASSLGWVAEAFF.

The chain is built from TRBV6-5 and TRBJ1-6, with D possibly matching TRBD1 (5 bases). Deletions cut 5 bases from V and 14 bases from J, with 19 bases between. CDR1 and CDR2 (germline): MNHEY, SVGAGI. The CDR3 runs 14 residues. The CDR3 coding sequence is TGTGCCAGCAGTCCCTCGGGAGGGGCTCTAACCCTCCACTTT. It specifies CASSPSGGALTLHF.

The chain carries TRBV7-3 and TRBJ2-1, with 10 bases fitting TRBD2. The CDR3 spans 15 residues. Trimming took 5 bases from V and 7 from J; bases not matched to a gene: 8. From germline, CDR1 is SGHTA and CDR2 FQGTGA. The CDR3 DNA is TGTGCCAGCAGCAGAGCGGGAGGGCCCGGAAATGAGCAGTTCTTC. Residues: CASSRAGGPGNEQFF.

The rearrangement joins TRBV9 to TRBJ1-1, with TRBD1 matching 10 bases. The CDR3 covers 14 residues. Germline loops: CDR1 SGDLS, CDR2 YYNGEE. V shed 0 bases and J 11 bases; nucleotides not matched to a gene: 7. Written as DNA, the CDR3 is TGTGCCAGCAGCGTAGGACAGGGGGCCCTTGGGGCTTTCTTT. Protein sequence: CASSVGQGALGAFF.

This chain uses TRBV4-1 with TRBJ2-4, with D perhaps matching TRBD2 (5 bases). Germline-derived CDR1 and CDR2 are MGHRA and YSYEKL. The CDR3 spans 15 residues. Trimming shortened V by 5 bases and J by 0 bases, and 11 bases separated the two germline ends. The CDR3 DNA reads as TGCGCCAGCAGCATCGAGGGCCTAGCCAAAAACATTCAGTACTTC. Translation: CASSIEGLAKNIQYF.

The chain joins TRBV27 to TRBJ1-2; 7 bases line up with TRBD1. The CDR3 runs 15 residues. V shed 3 bases, J shed 0 bases, and the junction held 4 bases outside the gene matches. The V gene's germline CDR1 is MNHEY and CDR2 SMNVEV (reference sequence). The DNA for the CDR3 is TGTGCCAGCAGTTTGGACAGGCTGGCTAACTATGGCTACACCTTC. Protein: CASSLDRLANYGYTF.

The rearrangement links TRBV5-8 to TRBJ1-3; tentative D call: TRBD1 (5 bases). The CDR3 length is 17 residues. CDR1 and CDR2 (germline): SGHTS, YDEGEE. V was pared by 0 bases and J by 2 bases, with 15 bases between. The CDR3 DNA reads TGTGCCAGCAGCTTGGATTTCGGGGCGCCGGCTGGAAACACCATATATTTT. Its translation is CASSLDFGAPAGNTIYF. Variable domain in full (rest from reference TRBV5-8 and TRBJ1-3): EAGVTQSPTHLIKTRGQQATLRCSPISGHTSVYWYQQALGLGLQFLLWYDEGEERNRGNFPPRFSGRQFPNYSSELNVNALELEDSALYLCASSLDFGAPAGNTIYFGEGSWLTVV.

The chain carries TRBV18 and TRBJ2-1, with TRBD1 matching 9 bases. Trimming removed 3 bases from V and 8 bases from J; junction bases left unmatched: 8. This CDR3 contains 15 residues. Germline V gives CDR1 KGHSH, CDR2 LQKENI. The CDR3 nucleotides read TGTGCCAGCTCACCTACAGGGGGCGCGGGCTATGAGCAGTTCTTC. It encodes CASSPTGGAGYEQFF.

J is TRBJ1-1 and V is TRBV12-5; D not certain. The germline V gene encodes CDR1 LGHNT and CDR2 FRNRAP. The CDR3 has 12 residues. V was cut by 0 bases and J by 8 bases, with 7 bases left in between. The CDR3 DNA follows: TGTGCTAGTGGTTTGGTACTCAGAGAAGCTTTCTTT. Its translation: CASGLVLREAFF.

The J gene is TRBJ2-2, the V gene TRBV19, with TRBD1 identical over 8 bases. Trimming removed 7 bases from V and 4 bases from J; junction bases left unmatched: 8. The CDR3 has 15 amino acids. Germline values: CDR1 LNHDA, CDR2 SQIVND (reference sequence). The CDR3 coding sequence is TGTGCCAGTACCACGGACAGGGCGGCCACCGGGGAGCTGTTTTTT. Its protein is CASTTDRAATGELFF.

This chain connects TRBV5-6 to TRBJ1-1; unclear D gene. Trimming removed 0 bases from V and 0 bases from J, with 6 bases in between. Germline V lookup: CDR1 SGHDT, CDR2 YYEEEE. This CDR3 contains 14 residues. CDR3 coding DNA: TGTGCCAGCAGCTTGGTCCGCTTGAACACTGAAGCTTTCTTT. Its translation is CASSLVRLNTEAFF.

V and J are TRBV20-1 and TRBJ1-4; D is uncertain. This CDR3 contains 11 residues. CDR1 is DFQATT, CDR2 SNEGSKA, per germline (reference sequence). V lost 6 bases and J 4 bases, leaving 6 bases between the germline ends. In DNA, the CDR3 is TGCAGTGCCGGACTTAATGAAAAACTGTTTTTT. Encoded protein: CSAGLNEKLFF.

The chain is built from TRBV5-5 and TRBJ2-7, with 10 positions matching TRBD1. V shed 4 bases, J shed 4 bases, and the junction held 2 bases outside the gene matches. Germline V gives CDR1 SGHKS, CDR2 YYEKEE (reference sequence). This CDR3 spans 13 amino acids. CDR3 region: CASSQDRGYEQYF. In DNA, the CDR3 is TGTGCCAGCAGCCAGGACAGGGGGTACGAGCAGTACTTC.

The chain joins TRBV30 to TRBJ1-5, with TRBD1 identical over 7 bases. The V gene end was trimmed by 7 bases and the J gene end by 9 bases; junction bases not matched to a gene: 15. The CDR3 sequence is 14 residues long. Germline CDR1 reads GTSNPN; CDR2 reads SVGIG (reference sequence). The CDR3 spells CALGDRDALMPQHF. Here the CDR3 DNA reads TGTGCCTTAGGCGACAGGGACGCCCTAATGCCCCAGCATTTT.

The V call is TRBV3-1 (or the pseudogene TRBV3-2), the J call TRBJ1-1; no clear D. The germline V gene has CDR1 LGHDT and CDR2 YNNKEL (reference sequence). Trimming took 0 bases from V and 1 from J, leaving 12 bases between them. CDR3 length equals 16 residues. The CDR3 DNA is TGTGCCAGCAGCCAAGATCGTCTCGGACCGAACACTGAAGCTTTCTTT. This codes for CASSQDRLGPNTEAFF.